The following is a T cell receptor beta chain sequence with its context. The target antigen is unknown. CDR3 length: 13 residues. The germline CDR1 and CDR2 sequences are MNHNS and SASEGT. The junction had 6 bases not matched to a gene; V was cut back by 7 bases and J by 8 bases. Combining a sample-barcoded 5' primer with a J-beta primer mix, a second PCR ran for about 7 to 12 cycles. Each cDNA molecule carried a tag from a template-switch adaptor that contained 12 random nucleotides. TCRdb redid the calling of the 5' RACE reads with MiXCR, one entry per CDR3 protein. This sample yields around 790,000 distinct CDR3 sequences, of which around 42% are seen a single time; roughly 19% belongs to the top ten. This entry is derived from a study of blood T cells in healthy people across ages. Study-level findings and limits: The study lacked donor CMV status, which possibly confounded expanded clonotype changes. When one million T cells were used, diversity estimates were thought to be underestimates.

This receptor was taken from a man in his 60s in good health. The specimen sequenced was blood. The gene calls are TRBV6-1 and TRBJ1-5, with 9 bases matching TRBD1. The CDR3 DNA reads TGTGCCAGCACAATGGACAGGGGCAAGCCCCAGCATTTT. This sequence encodes CASTMDRGKPQHF.